This note documents a single T cell receptor (beta chain) sequence. The data are from a study of blood T cell repertoires in COVID-19. The wider study: Italy, Spain and the United States were the sources of the convalescent and acute COVID-19 samples. T cells, B-cell-depleted T cells, or PBMCs supplied cDNA or gDNA.

J was trimmed by 2 bases and V by 5 bases; bases with no gene match: 8. The CDR3 is 18 residues long. Germline V gives CDR1 SGHAT, CDR2 FQNNGV. In the source study's methods: Estimated nucleated cell counts came from reference gene primer amplification. Measured with immunoSEQ multiplex PCR; TCRdb has only the in-frame clones, and not every one. V and J calls plus clone size are reproduced from that table; the DNA served to infer D and trimming. The sample lists tens of thousands of clones, 70% to 90% occurring once. The chain recombines TRBV11-2 with TRBJ2-1; 14 bases align to TRBD2. This receptor was obtained from a man between 60 and 75 years old with acute or convalescent COVID-19. The sequenced material came from peripheral blood. The CDR3 reads CASSLRRLAGGPYNEQFF. DNA of the CDR3: TGTGCCAGCAGCCTAAGGAGACTAGCGGGGGGGCCCTACAATGAGCAGTTCTTC.